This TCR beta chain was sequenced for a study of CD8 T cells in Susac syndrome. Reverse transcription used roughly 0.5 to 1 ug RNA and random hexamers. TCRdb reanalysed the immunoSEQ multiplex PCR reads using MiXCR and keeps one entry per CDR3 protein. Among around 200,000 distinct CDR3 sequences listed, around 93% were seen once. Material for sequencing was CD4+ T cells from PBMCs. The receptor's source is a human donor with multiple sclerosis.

In DNA, the CDR3 is TGCAGCGTTGATTCCTGGACTAGCGGGGGGGCAGGGGAGCAGTTCTTC. Protein: CSVDSWTSGGAGEQFF. The chain employs TRBV29-1 and TRBJ2-1, with TRBD2 matching over 15 bases. Germline CDR1 SQVTM, CDR2 ANQGSEA. CDR3 length: 16 residues. V lost 3 bases and J lost 10; bases outside the gene matches: 10.